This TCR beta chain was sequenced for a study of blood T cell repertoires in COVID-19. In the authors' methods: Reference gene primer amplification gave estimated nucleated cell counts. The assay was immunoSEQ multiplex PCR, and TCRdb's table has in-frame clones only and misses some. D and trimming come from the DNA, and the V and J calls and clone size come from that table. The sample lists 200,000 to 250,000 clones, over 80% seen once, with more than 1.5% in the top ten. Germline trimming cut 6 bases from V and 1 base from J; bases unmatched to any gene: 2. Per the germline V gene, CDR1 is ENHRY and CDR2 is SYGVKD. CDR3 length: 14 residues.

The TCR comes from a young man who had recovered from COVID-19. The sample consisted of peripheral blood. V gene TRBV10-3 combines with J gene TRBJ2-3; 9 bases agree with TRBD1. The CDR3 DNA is TGTGCCATCAGGGACAGGGGAGGCACAGATACGCAGTATTTT. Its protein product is CAIRDRGGTDTQYF.